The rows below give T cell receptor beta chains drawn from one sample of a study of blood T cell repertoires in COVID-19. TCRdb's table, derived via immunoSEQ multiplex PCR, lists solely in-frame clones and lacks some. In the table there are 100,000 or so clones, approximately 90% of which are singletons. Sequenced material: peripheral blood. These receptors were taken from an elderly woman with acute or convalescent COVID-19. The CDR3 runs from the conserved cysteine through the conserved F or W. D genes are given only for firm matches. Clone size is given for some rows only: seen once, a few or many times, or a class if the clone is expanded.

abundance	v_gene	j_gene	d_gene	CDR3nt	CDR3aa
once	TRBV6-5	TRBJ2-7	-	TGTGCCAGCAGTTCAACTCCCTACGAGCAGTACTTC	CASSSTPYEQYF
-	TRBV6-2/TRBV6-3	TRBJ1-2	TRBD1	TGTGCCAGCAGTTCCCGACAGGGGCGGTATGGCTACACCTTC	CASSSRQGRYGYTF
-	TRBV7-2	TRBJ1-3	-	TGTGCCAGCAGCCCACAGGGCGGCTCTGGAAACACCATATATTTT	CASSPQGGSGNTIYF
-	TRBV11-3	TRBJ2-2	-	TGTGCCAGCAGCCGACAGAACACCGGGGAGCTGTTTTTT	CASSRQNTGELFF
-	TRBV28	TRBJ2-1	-	TGTGGACTCCGGGGGGCTGGCAATGAGCAGTTCTTC	CGLRGAGNEQFF
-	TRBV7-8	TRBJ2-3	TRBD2	TGTGCCAGCAGCCTTGAGCGGGGGGGAATAGCAGATACGCAGTATTTT	CASSLERGGIADTQYF
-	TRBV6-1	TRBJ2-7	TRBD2	TGTGCCAGCAGTGGAGCGGGGGGCTACGAGCAGTACTTC	CASSGAGGYEQYF
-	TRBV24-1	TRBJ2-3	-	TGTGCCACCAGTGATCCAGGGGCTAGCACAGATACGCAGTATTTT	CATSDPGASTDTQYF
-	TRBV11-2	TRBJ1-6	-	TGTGCCAGCAGCCCCAACAGGTATAATTCACCCCTCCACTTT	CASSPNRYNSPLHF
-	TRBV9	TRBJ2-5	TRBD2	TGTGCCAGCAGCGTAGTGGTAGCGGGGGAGCGGGAGACCCAGTACTTC	CASSVVVAGERETQYF
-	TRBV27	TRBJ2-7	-	TGTGCCAGCAGTCTAACAGGCCCCACTGGGCCCGAGCAGTACTTC	CASSLTGPTGPEQYF
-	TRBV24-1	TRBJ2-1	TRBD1	TGTGCCACCAGTGATTTCTACAAACCGGGACAGGGGGCGAATGAGCAGTTCTTC	CATSDFYKPGQGANEQFF
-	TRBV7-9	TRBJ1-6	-	TGTGCCAGCGAGGACAGCCGGGCGAGCTCCTATAATTCACCCCTCCACTTT	CASEDSRASSYNSPLHF
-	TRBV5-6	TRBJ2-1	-	TGTGCCAGCAGCTCCTCTGGAGGTAGCATCTATGAGCAGTTCTTC	CASSSSGGSIYEQFF
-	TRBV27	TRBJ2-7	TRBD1	TGTGCCAGCAGTTTTTACCGGGACAGGGTCAACGAGCAGTACTTC	CASSFYRDRVNEQYF
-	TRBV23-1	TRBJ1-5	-	TGCGCCAGCAGTCAATCGGGTCAGAGAGGTCAGCCCCAGCATTTT	CASSQSGQRGQPQHF
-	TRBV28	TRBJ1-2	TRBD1	TGTGCCAGCAGTTTATCGGGCGCCGGACAGGCCAGCTATGGCTACACCTTC	CASSLSGAGQASYGYTF
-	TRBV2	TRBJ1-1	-	TGTGCCAGCAGTGAAAACACCATGAACACTGAAGCTTTCTTT	CASSENTMNTEAFF
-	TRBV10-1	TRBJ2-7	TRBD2	TGCGCCAGCAGCGCGGGACTAGCATACGAGCAGTACTTC	CASSAGLAYEQYF
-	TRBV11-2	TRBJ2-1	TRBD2	TGTGCCAGCAGCTTAGATCTCTTTAGCGGGGGGGCTGGGAATGAGCAGTTCTTC	CASSLDLFSGGAGNEQFF
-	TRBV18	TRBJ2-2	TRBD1	TGTGCCAGCTCTCAGGACAGGGCCTACACCGGGGAGCTGTTTTTT	CASSQDRAYTGELFF
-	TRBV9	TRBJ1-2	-	TGTGCCAGCAGCGTAGAGTCCTCGAGGGGGGGCTATGGCTACACCTTC	CASSVESSRGGYGYTF
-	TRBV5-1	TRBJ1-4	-	TGCGCCAGCACCCAACAGGGTGCTAATGAAAAACTGTTTTTT	CASTQQGANEKLFF
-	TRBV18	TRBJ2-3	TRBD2	TGTGCCAGCTCACCACCGAATAGACTAGCCGGCACAGATACGCAGTATTTT	CASSPPNRLAGTDTQYF
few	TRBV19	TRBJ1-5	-	TGTGCCAGTAGTATTTCGTTATACGGGAGCAATCAGCCCCAGCATTTT	CASSISLYGSNQPQHF
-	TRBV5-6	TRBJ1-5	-	TGTGCCAGCAGCTTGTCAACAGTATATCAGCCCCAGCATTTT	CASSLSTVYQPQHF
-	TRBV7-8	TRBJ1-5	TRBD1	TGTGCCAGCAGCCCCTCCCAGACAGGGTCGAATCAGCCCCAGCATTTT	CASSPSQTGSNQPQHF
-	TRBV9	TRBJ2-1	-	TGTGCCAGCAGCGTAGATGGGGGCTCTTACAATGAGCAGTTCTTC	CASSVDGGSYNEQFF
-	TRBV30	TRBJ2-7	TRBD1	TGTGCCTGGCGGGACAGGCGCTCCTACGAGCAGTACTTC	CAWRDRRSYEQYF
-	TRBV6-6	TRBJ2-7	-	TGTGCCAGCAGTTACTCGAACAGGGAGCAGTACTTC	CASSYSNREQYF
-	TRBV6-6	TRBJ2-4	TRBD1	TGTGCCAGCAGCCCAACTCCAGACAGGGTAAAGAACATTCAGTACTTC	CASSPTPDRVKNIQYF
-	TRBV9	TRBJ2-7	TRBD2	TGTGCCAGCGGAGCGGGGCACTCCTACGAGCAGTACTTC	CASGAGHSYEQYF
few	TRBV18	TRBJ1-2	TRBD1	TGTGCCAGCTCACCACCGCAGGGGGCTAACTATGGCTACACCTTC	CASSPPQGANYGYTF
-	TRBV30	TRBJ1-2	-	TGTGCCTGGAGTACCCAGAACAACTATGGCTACACCTTC	CAWSTQNNYGYTF
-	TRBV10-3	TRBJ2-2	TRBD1	TGTGCCATCACTCCCGACAGGGGAAAGAACACCGGGGAGCTGTTTTTT	CAITPDRGKNTGELFF
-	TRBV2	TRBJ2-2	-	TGTGCCAGCCATAGGGGGTATGGGGCCGGGGAGCTGTTTTTT	CASHRGYGAGELFF
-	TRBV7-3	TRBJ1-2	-	TGTGCCAGCAGGCTTACATCAACGGACAGTTCCTATGGCTACACCTTC	CASRLTSTDSSYGYTF
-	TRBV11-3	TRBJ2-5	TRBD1	TGTGCCAGCAGCTTAGGACAGGGGGATGGAGAGACCCAGTACTTC	CASSLGQGDGETQYF
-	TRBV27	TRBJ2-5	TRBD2	TGTGCCAGCAGTCAGCGGGGGCGGGAGACCCAGTACTTC	CASSQRGRETQYF
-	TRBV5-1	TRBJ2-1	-	TGCGCCAGCAGCTTGGAGGGGGATGAGCAGTTCTTC	CASSLEGDEQFF
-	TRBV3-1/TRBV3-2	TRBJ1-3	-	TGTGCCAGCAGCCCCGCAGGGTCACTGCTCGGAAACACCATATATTTT	CASSPAGSLLGNTIYF